This TCR beta chain came from a study of post-analysis software for immune sequencing data. Overall study: Relapsing-remitting, secondary progressive and progressive-relapsing multiple sclerosis courses were included. Overall study findings and caveats: Elevated frequency relative to controls characterized four or five TRBV segments in patients, TRBV5-6, TRBV5-1 and TRBV20-1 among them. Controls showed significantly higher normalized Chao1 diversity than did multiple sclerosis patients. Samples sharing a preparation batch grouped tightly together when assessed by F measure.

This clonotype was found many times. As yet, its antigen is unknown. V trimming: 3 bases; J trimming: 0 bases; junction bases outside the gene matches: 3. The CDR3 has 14 amino acids. Germline CDR1 DFQATT, CDR2 SNEGSKA (reference sequence). The authors incorporated unique molecular identifiers into the TCR beta cDNA libraries. T cells numbering about 0.85 to 11 million yielded some 520,000 cDNA molecules. TCRdb used MiXCR to reprocess the PCR reads, holding one entry per CDR3 protein. The table includes more than 450,000 distinct CDR3 sequences, roughly 45% detected once. The chain recombines TRBV20-1 with TRBJ1-1; 8 bases map to TRBD1. The sequence came from a girl aged 10 to 17 with multiple sclerosis. Sequenced: blood. CDR3 DNA sequence: TGCAGTGCTAGGGGGACAGGAATGAACACTGAAGCTTTCTTT. Translated: CSARGTGMNTEAFF.